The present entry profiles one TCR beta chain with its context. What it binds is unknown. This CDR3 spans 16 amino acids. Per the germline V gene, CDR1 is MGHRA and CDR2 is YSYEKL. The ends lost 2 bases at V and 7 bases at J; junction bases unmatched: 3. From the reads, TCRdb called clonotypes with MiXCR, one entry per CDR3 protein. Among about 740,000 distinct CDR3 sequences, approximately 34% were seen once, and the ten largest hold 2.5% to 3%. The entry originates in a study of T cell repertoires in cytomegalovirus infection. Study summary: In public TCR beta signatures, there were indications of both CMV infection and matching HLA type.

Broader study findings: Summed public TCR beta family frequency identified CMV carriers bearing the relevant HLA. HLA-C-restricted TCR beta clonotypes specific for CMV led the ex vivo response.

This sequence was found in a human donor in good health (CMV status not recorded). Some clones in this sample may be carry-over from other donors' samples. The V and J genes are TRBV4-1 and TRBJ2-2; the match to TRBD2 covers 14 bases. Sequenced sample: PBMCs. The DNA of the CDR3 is TGCGCCAGCAGCCAACGACTAGCGGGAGGGGACGGGGAGCTGTTTTTT. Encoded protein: CASSQRLAGGDGELFF.